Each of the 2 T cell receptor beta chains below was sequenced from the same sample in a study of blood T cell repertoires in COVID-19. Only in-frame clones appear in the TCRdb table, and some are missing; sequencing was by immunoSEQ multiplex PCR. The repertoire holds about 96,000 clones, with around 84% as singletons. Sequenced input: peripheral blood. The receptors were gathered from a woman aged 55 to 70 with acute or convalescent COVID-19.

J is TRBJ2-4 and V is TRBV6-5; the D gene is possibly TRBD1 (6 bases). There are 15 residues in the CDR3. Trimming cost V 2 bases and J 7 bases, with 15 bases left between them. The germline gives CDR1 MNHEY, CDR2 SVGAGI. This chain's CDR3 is CASSYDGGQGNIQYF. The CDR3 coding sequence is TGTGCCAGCAGTTACGATGGGGGCCAGGGGAACATTCAGTACTTC.

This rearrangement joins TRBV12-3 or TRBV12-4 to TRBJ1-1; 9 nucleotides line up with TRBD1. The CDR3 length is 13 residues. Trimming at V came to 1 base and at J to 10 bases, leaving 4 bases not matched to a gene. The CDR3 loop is CASSLDGTGLAFF. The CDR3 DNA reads TGTGCCAGCAGTTTAGATGGGACAGGGTTAGCTTTCTTT.